The 4 T cell receptor beta chains reported below all come from one sample, sequenced in a study of monozygotic twins with inflammatory bowel disease. TCRdb reworked the 5' RACE reads into one entry per CDR3 protein, no DNA. The sample holds 440,000 or so distinct CDR3 sequences. The sequencing input was blood. The origin of the receptors is a human donor with ulcerative colitis or Crohn's disease, or a healthy co-twin of an affected twin (not recorded which).

The chain combines TRBV7-8 with TRBJ2-1; TCRdb's assignment of TRBD1 cannot be checked, as there is no DNA. Per the germline V gene, CDR1 is SGHVS and CDR2 is FQNEAQ. The CDR3 has 16 residues. The CDR3 loop reads CASSLETGTGYNEQFF. Combining the CDR3 with reference TRBV7-8 and TRBJ2-1 gives the whole variable domain GAGVSQSPRYKVAKRGQDVALRCDPISGHVSLFWYQQALGQGPEFLTYFQNEAQLDKSGLPSDRFFAERPEGSVSTLKIQRTQQEDSAVYLCASSLETGTGYNEQFFGPGTRLTVL.

The rearrangement links TRBV7-2 to TRBJ2-2; the D gene TCRdb calls, TRBD1, cannot be checked with no DNA. This CDR3 has 14 residues. Germline V gives CDR1 SGHTA, CDR2 FQGNSA. The CDR3: CASSLFPGTGELFF.

The V and J genes are TRBV20-1 and TRBJ1-1. CDR1 is DFQATT and CDR2 is SNEGSKA in the germline V gene (reference sequence). There are 15 residues in the CDR3. CDR3 sequence reads: CSARDPLGMNTEAFF.

This sequence joins TRBV7-6 and TRBJ1-3; TCRdb selects TRBD1, and the lack of DNA leaves this call unchecked. The CDR3 extends over 18 amino acids. Germline V gene data show CDR1 as SGHVS and CDR2 as FNYEAQ. The CDR3 region is CASSLKPGGDRAGNTIYF.